Shown below are 30 T cell receptor beta chains from a single sample sequenced in a study of PD-L1 blockade in urothelial cancer. TCRdb keeps only in-frame clones here, not all; method: immunoSEQ multiplex PCR. The sample has tens of thousands of clones, 75% to 95% seen once. Stated time point: peripheral blood 6 weeks after treatment start. Sequences were derived from PBMCs, sampled around atezolizumab (anti-PD-L1) treatment. All receptors derive from an elderly woman with urothelial cancer.

The CDR3 loop reads CAWTAGTGIQETQYF. CDR3 bases: TGTGCCTGGACCGCCGGGACAGGGATCCAAGAGACCCAGTACTTC. The gene calls are TRBV30 and TRBJ2-5; 9 bases map to TRBD1. V shed 4 bases, J shed 1 base, and the junction held 7 bases outside the gene matches. In germline, CDR1 is GTSNPN, CDR2 SVGIG (reference sequence). CDR3 size: 15 residues.

DNA of the CDR3: TGTGCCAGTAGTATCGGCAGGCAAACCGGGGAGCTGTTTTTT. Protein sequence: CASSIGRQTGELFF. The V call is TRBV19, the J call TRBJ2-2; D uncertain. CDR3 length equals 14 residues. The germline CDR1 and CDR2 sequences are LNHDA and SQIVND (reference sequence). Trimming took 3 bases from V and 5 from J, leaving 10 bases between them. Supplemented by reference TRBV19 and TRBJ2-2, the full variable domain reads DGGITQSPKYLFRKEGQNVTLSCEQNLNHDAMYWYRQDPGQGLRLIYYSQIVNDFQKGDIAEGYSVSREKKESFPLTVTSAQKNPTAFYLCASSIGRQTGELFFGEGSRLTVL.

V is TRBV27 and J is TRBJ1-2, with 9 bases fitting TRBD1. The germline CDR1 and CDR2 sequences are MNHEY and SMNVEV (reference sequence). V was clipped by 0 bases and J by 6 bases; unmatched bases: 5. The CDR3 spans 15 residues. CDR3 loop: CASSLSRDRVDGYTF. CDR3 DNA sequence: TGTGCCAGCAGTTTATCCCGGGACAGGGTGGATGGCTACACCTTC.

This clone occurred once. The genes are TRBV6-5 and TRBJ2-3; 9 nucleotides align to TRBD2. The J segment lost 2 bases and the V segment lost 6 bases, leaving 6 bases of the junction unmatched. Germline V gene lookup returns CDR1 MNHEY and CDR2 SVGAGI. This CDR3 is built from 15 residues. The CDR3 sequence is CASSQTSGHTDTQYF. The CDR3 nucleotides are TGTGCCAGCAGCCAGACTAGCGGACACACAGATACGCAGTATTTT.

The chain uses TRBV19 and TRBJ1-3, with TRBD1 matching over 10 bases. This CDR3 comprises 17 residues. Germline V CDR1 and CDR2: LNHDA, SQIVND (reference sequence). With 9 bases clipped from V and 0 bases from J, the junction kept 11 bases outside the gene matches. CDR3 amino acids: CASTVGTGVLSGNTIYF. The DNA for the CDR3 is TGTGCCAGCACTGTAGGGACAGGGGTCCTCTCTGGAAACACCATATATTTT.

This rearrangement joins TRBV20-1 to TRBJ2-5; D gene ambiguous. CDR3 size: 11 residues. V was pared by 7 bases and J by 7 bases, with 13 bases between. The germline gives CDR1 DFQATT, CDR2 SNEGSKA (reference sequence). The DNA of the CDR3 is TGCAGTGTTCCTACTCCGGGGACCCAGTACTTC. Its translation is CSVPTPGTQYF.

This rearrangement joins TRBV19 to TRBJ1-1; 7 bases align to TRBD1. V gave up 5 bases and J gave up 1 base; unmatched junction bases: 7. CDR1 is LNHDA, CDR2 SQIVND, per germline (reference sequence). The CDR3 contains 15 residues. Here the CDR3 DNA reads TGTGCCAGTAGTCCTCTAGACAGGGCGAACACTGAAGCTTTCTTT. It specifies CASSPLDRANTEAFF.

V gene TRBV13 combines with J gene TRBJ2-1; TRBD2 matches at 10 bases. Germline CDR1 and CDR2: PRHDT and FYEKMQ (reference sequence). J gave up 1 base and V 6 bases, and 3 bases lay outside the gene matches. The CDR3 consists of 15 residues. CDR3 coding DNA: TGTGCCAGCAGGTCTAGCGGGAGATCCTACAATGAGCAGTTCTTC. It translates to CASRSSGRSYNEQFF.

This sequence joins TRBV6-5 and TRBJ2-2, with D perhaps TRBD2 (6 bases). The germline V gene encodes CDR1 MNHEY and CDR2 SVGAGI. Trimming left V 5 bases short and J 3 bases short, with 13 bases between. The CDR3 consists of 15 residues. The CDR3 DNA sequence: TGTGCCAGCAGTCCGGGAGCGGGCCACACCGGGGAGCTGTTTTTT. Its translation is CASSPGAGHTGELFF.

V is TRBV15 and J is TRBJ2-5, with 7 bases lining up with TRBD1. The V and J ends lost 1 base and 4 bases, in that order; junction bases with no gene match: 9. The CDR3 is 16 amino acids. CDR1 is LNHNV and CDR2 is YYDKDF in the germline V gene (reference sequence). The CDR3 loop reads CATSRVRPGGLETQYF. The CDR3 DNA reads TGTGCCACCAGCAGAGTACGCCCAGGGGGTCTAGAGACCCAGTACTTC.

The genes are TRBV29-1 and TRBJ2-3; 9 nucleotides match TRBD2. CDR1 and CDR2 from the germline V gene are SQVTM and ANQGSEA. The CDR3 is made up of 14 amino acids. With V trimmed by 3 bases and J by 5 bases, 6 bases remained unmatched. CDR3 region: CSVDAPTSGDTQYF. CDR3 nucleotides: TGCAGCGTTGATGCCCCGACTAGCGGAGATACGCAGTATTTT.

On this clone itself: Other DNA sequences from this sample encode an identical CDR3 as well. The rearrangement joins TRBV11-2 to TRBJ1-5; D gene ambiguous. This CDR3 comprises 13 residues. The germline CDR1 and CDR2 sequences are SGHAT and FQNNGV. V gave up 0 bases and J gave up 4 bases, with 4 bases separating them. The CDR3 region has the DNA TGTGCCAGCAGCTTAGACCGGAATCAGCCCCAGCATTTT. Its protein is CASSLDRNQPQHF.

The chain carries TRBV6-1 and TRBJ1-1; D might be TRBD1 (6 bases). CDR3 length: 15 amino acids. The germline CDR1 and CDR2 sequences are MNHNS and SASEGT. The V gene lost 7 bases and the J gene lost 1 base, with 16 bases spanning the gap. This CDR3 is CASIKEGRGNTEAFF. Written as DNA, the CDR3 is TGTGCCAGCATCAAAGAGGGCAGGGGGAACACTGAAGCTTTCTTT.

The chain has TRBV28 and TRBJ2-6; 9 bases align to TRBD2. Germline CDR1 MDHEN, CDR2 SYDVKM. The CDR3 has 16 amino acids. V was pared by 8 bases and J by 3 bases, with 8 bases of the junction left unmatched. The chain's CDR3 is CASGLIAGVGANVLTF. CDR3 DNA sequence: TGTGCCAGCGGCCTAATAGCGGGAGTTGGGGCCAACGTCCTGACTTTC.

The V gene is TRBV5-1, the J gene TRBJ1-1; TRBD1 is a possible D gene (6 bases). CDR1 SGHRS and CDR2 YFSETQ come from the germline V gene. V gave up 2 bases and J gave up 1 base, with 9 bases separating them. The CDR3 extends over 14 amino acids. CDR3 sequence (DNA): TGCGCCAGCAGCTTTCAGGGGTCGAACACTGAAGCTTTCTTT. Translation: CASSFQGSNTEAFF.

The chain is built from TRBV19 and TRBJ1-5; 7 nucleotides match TRBD1. CDR1 is LNHDA and CDR2 is SQIVND in the germline V gene (reference sequence). V lost 1 base and J lost 10; bases outside the gene matches: 10. The CDR3 runs 15 residues. CDR3 DNA: TGTGCCAGTAGTATAGGAGACAGGGTTGGGGCACCCCAGCATTTT. Residues: CASSIGDRVGAPQHF.

The V and J genes are TRBV6-1 and TRBJ2-5, with D tentatively TRBD1 (6 bases). The V end was cut by 6 bases, the J end by 3 bases, with 11 bases between. The CDR3 is 13 amino acids. Germline V gene data show CDR1 as MNHNS and CDR2 as SASEGT. CDR3 sequence (DNA): TGTGCCAGCAGGAAAGGACAGAAAGAGACCCAGTACTTC. Translating it yields CASRKGQKETQYF.

The chain employs TRBV5-1 and TRBJ2-3; D perhaps matches TRBD1 (6 bases). Trimming left V 0 bases short and J 4 bases short, with 15 bases between. CDR3 length: 16 amino acids. In germline, CDR1 is SGHRS, CDR2 YFSETQ. Written as DNA, the CDR3 is TGCGCCAGCAGCTTGGACAGGGCTAGCTTTTCAGATACGCAGTATTTT. Protein sequence: CASSLDRASFSDTQYF.

The chain uses TRBV5-1 and TRBJ2-7, with 7 nucleotides matching TRBD2. The ends lost 1 base at V and 3 bases at J; junction bases unmatched: 7. The CDR3 totals 15 residues. Germline V CDR1 and CDR2: SGHRS, YFSETQ. The DNA of the CDR3 is TGCGCCAGCAGCTTGAAGGGCGGGAGTTACTACGAGCAGTACTTC. Amino acid sequence: CASSLKGGSYYEQYF.

The chain has TRBV30 and TRBJ2-2, with D unclear. The CDR3 is 14 amino acids. Germline CDR1 GTSNPN, CDR2 SVGIG (reference sequence). Trimming shortened V by 0 bases and J by 8 bases, and 13 bases separated the two germline ends. CDR3 DNA sequence: TGTGCCTGGAGTGTGAGTCTTAACCGGGGGGAGCTGTTTTTT. Protein: CAWSVSLNRGELFF.

The CDR3, as DNA: TGTGCCAGCAGTTCCGGGGAGCAGTTCTTC. This translates into CASSSGEQFF. The chain joins TRBV7-9 to TRBJ2-1; D unresolved. From germline, CDR1 is SEHNR and CDR2 FQNEAQ (reference sequence). The CDR3 spans 10 residues. The germline V and J ends were trimmed by 6 bases and 10 bases, with 7 bases remaining between them.

The chain employs TRBV19 and TRBJ2-7, with a possible D match to TRBD2 (5 bases). The CDR3 totals 15 residues. CDR1 and CDR2 from the germline V gene are LNHDA and SQIVND (reference sequence). The V end lost 5 bases, the J end lost 3 bases, and 17 bases lay between the germline ends. CDR3 nucleotide sequence: TGTGCCAGTAGTCTCGGGCCCTTCGGGAACTACGAGCAGTACTTC. It encodes CASSLGPFGNYEQYF.

The chain combines TRBV5-4 with TRBJ1-2; TRBD1 matches 7 bases. Germline V gene lookup returns CDR1 SGHNT and CDR2 YYREEE (reference sequence). V lost 4 bases and J lost 7; bases outside the gene matches: 7. This CDR3 has 13 residues. The CDR3 sequence: CASSLRQGGGYTF. CDR3 sequence (DNA): TGTGCCAGCAGCCTAAGACAGGGAGGTGGCTACACCTTC.

CDR3 in amino acids: CASSLPSGSSYNEQFF. In DNA, the CDR3 is TGTGCCAGCAGTTTACCTAGCGGGAGCTCCTACAATGAGCAGTTCTTC. The genes are TRBV27 and TRBJ2-1; 10 nucleotides agree with TRBD2. After removal of 2 bases from V and 0 bases from J, the junction contained 1 base not matched to a gene. Germline V lookup: CDR1 MNHEY, CDR2 SMNVEV (reference sequence). The CDR3 is 16 amino acids.

V is TRBV11-1 and J is TRBJ2-1, with TRBD2 matching over 7 bases. CDR1 is SGHAT and CDR2 is FQDESV in the germline V gene (reference sequence). The CDR3 has 15 amino acids. Trimming at V came to 0 bases and at J to 7 bases, leaving 6 bases not matched to a gene. The CDR3 loop is CASSLAGGPQNEQFF. CDR3 nucleotide sequence: TGTGCCAGCAGCTTAGCGGGAGGGCCCCAAAATGAGCAGTTCTTC.

This chain connects TRBV27 to TRBJ2-7; TRBD2 agrees at 12 bases. With 6 bases clipped from V and 7 bases from J, the junction kept 10 bases outside the gene matches. This CDR3 has 15 residues. Germline V gives CDR1 MNHEY, CDR2 SMNVEV (reference sequence). For the CDR3, the DNA is TGTGCCAGCAGCCCACTGACTAGCGGGAGTGGAGAGCAGTACTTC. Protein product: CASSPLTSGSGEQYF.

The chain uses TRBV27 and TRBJ1-2, with D possibly matching TRBD1 (5 bases). Trimming pared 11 bases from V and 8 bases from J, leaving 24 bases between. The germline V gene has CDR1 MNHEY and CDR2 SMNVEV (reference sequence). The CDR3 runs 14 residues. CDR3 bases: TGTGCCGCCGGGGGGTATGGTGGCGCGATGGGCTACACCTTC. It codes for CAAGGYGGAMGYTF.

The chain employs TRBV12-2 and TRBJ1-5; the listed D gene, TRBD1, was not tested against the DNA. TRBV12-2 is a known pseudogene. There are 12 residues in the CDR3. CDR3 sequence (DNA): TGTGCAAGTCGCTTGGTGGCTCAGCCCCAGCATTTT. This codes for CASRLVAQPQHF.

The rearrangement joins TRBV28 to TRBJ1-2, with D unresolved. This CDR3 has 13 amino acids. Per germline, CDR1 MDHEN and CDR2 SYDVKM. The germline V and J ends were trimmed by 3 bases and 4 bases, with 9 bases remaining between them. This CDR3 is CASSLVASYGYTF. The CDR3 DNA reads as TGTGCCAGCAGTTTGGTAGCGAGCTATGGCTACACCTTC.

The chain recombines TRBV5-1 with TRBJ2-2; TRBD1 matches at 7 bases. The CDR3 is made up of 14 amino acids. Germline V gives CDR1 SGHRS, CDR2 YFSETQ. J gave up 6 bases and V 4 bases, and 6 bases lay outside the gene matches. Here the CDR3 reads CASSRDRLAGELFF. CDR3 DNA sequence: TGCGCCAGCAGCCGGGACAGATTGGCCGGGGAGCTGTTTTTT.